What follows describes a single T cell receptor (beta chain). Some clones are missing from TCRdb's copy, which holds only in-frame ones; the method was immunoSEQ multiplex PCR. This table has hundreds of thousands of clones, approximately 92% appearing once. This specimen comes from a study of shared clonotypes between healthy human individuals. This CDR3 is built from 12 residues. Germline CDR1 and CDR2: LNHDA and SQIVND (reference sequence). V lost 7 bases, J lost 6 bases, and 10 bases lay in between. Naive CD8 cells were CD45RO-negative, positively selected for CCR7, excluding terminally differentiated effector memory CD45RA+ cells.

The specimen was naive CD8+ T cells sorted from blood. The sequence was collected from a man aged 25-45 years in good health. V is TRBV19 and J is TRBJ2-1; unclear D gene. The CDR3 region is CASIGFGNEQFF. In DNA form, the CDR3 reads TGTGCCAGTATCGGGTTCGGCAATGAGCAGTTCTTC.